The 30 T cell receptor beta chains below were found in one sample sequenced in a study of T cells in narcolepsy. The data were produced by immunoSEQ multiplex PCR, yet TCRdb's version contains in-frame clones alone and is incomplete. The sample has around 28,000 clones; around four fifths are singletons. Sequencing was carried out using CD45RA- memory CD4+ T cells from PBMCs. Every receptor here comes from a human donor with narcolepsy.

The rearrangement uses TRBV6-5 and TRBJ1-1, with D possibly being TRBD1 (6 bases). The CDR3 has 13 residues. V lost 8 bases and J lost 3, with 13 bases in between. Germline-derived CDR1 and CDR2 are MNHEY and SVGAGI. The CDR3 protein is CASRQDHDTEAFF. The CDR3 DNA reads as TGTGCCAGCCGACAGGATCACGACACTGAAGCTTTCTTT.

This rearrangement joins TRBV6-5 to TRBJ1-4; 7 bases agree with TRBD1. CDR3 length: 15 amino acids. The germline V gene encodes CDR1 MNHEY and CDR2 SVGAGI. After removal of 4 bases from V and 4 bases from J, the junction contained 6 bases not matched to a gene. This CDR3 is CASSSRGQYNEKLFF. CDR3 sequence (DNA): TGTGCCAGCAGTTCCCGGGGACAGTATAATGAAAAACTGTTTTTT.

The chain is built from TRBV5-1 and TRBJ2-1; D not resolved. Per germline, CDR1 SGHRS and CDR2 YFSETQ. This CDR3 is built from 12 residues. Trimming cost V 0 bases and J 6 bases, with 4 bases left between them. CDR3 in amino acids: CASSLELNEQFF. The CDR3 nucleotides read TGCGCCAGCAGCTTGGAGCTCAATGAGCAGTTCTTC. The entire variable domain, with the rest obtained from reference TRBV5-1 and TRBJ2-1, is as follows: KAGVTQTPRYLIKTRGQQVTLSCSPISGHRSVSWYQQTPGQGLQFLFEYFSETQRNKGNFPGRFSGRQFSNSRSEMNVSTLELGDSALYLCASSLELNEQFFGPGTRLTVL.

This clone is judged medium-sized (0.01 to 0.1%). The chain couples TRBV7-8 to TRBJ2-7, with a possible D match to TRBD2 (5 bases). The V gene's germline CDR1 is SGHVS and CDR2 FQNEAQ. Trimming pared 5 bases from V and 3 bases from J, leaving 17 bases between. The CDR3 is 15 residues long. CDR3 bases: TGTGCCAGCAGCCTCAACTCCGGGAACCACTACGAGCAGTACTTC. Its translation: CASSLNSGNHYEQYF. The full variable domain, its missing parts supplied by reference TRBV7-8 and TRBJ2-7, is GAGVSQSPRYKVAKRGQDVALRCDPISGHVSLFWYQQALGQGPEFLTYFQNEAQLDKSGLPSDRFFAERPEGSVSTLKIQRTQQEDSAVYLCASSLNSGNHYEQYFGPGTRLTVT.

The chain carries TRBV7-3 and TRBJ2-1; 9 positions match TRBD1. CDR1 and CDR2 from the germline V gene are SGHTA and FQGTGA. The CDR3 is 15 residues long. With 5 bases clipped from V and 10 bases from J, the junction kept 12 bases outside the gene matches. The CDR3 protein is CASSVQGAAGVEQFF. In DNA, the CDR3 is TGTGCCAGCAGCGTACAGGGGGCCGCAGGGGTCGAGCAGTTCTTC.

The chain uses TRBV20-1 and TRBJ1-1; D gene unclear. This CDR3 is 11 amino acids long. Germline CDR1 reads DFQATT; CDR2 reads SNEGSKA (reference sequence). Trimming removed 7 bases at V and 4 bases at J, with 10 bases between. The CDR3 is CSVFPSTEAFF. The CDR3 coding sequence is TGCAGTGTGTTCCCGAGCACTGAAGCTTTCTTT.

CDR3 loop: CASSLVLGNTGELFF. CDR3 sequence (DNA): TGTGCCAGCAGCTTAGTACTAGGGAACACCGGGGAGCTGTTTTTT. This chain joins TRBV7-9 and TRBJ2-2, with a tentative D call TRBD2 (5 bases). Germline lookup yields CDR1 SEHNR and CDR2 FQNEAQ (reference sequence). Between the trimmed V and J ends, which lost 1 base and 1 base, there was a span of 7 bases. This CDR3 has 15 amino acids.

CDR3 sequence: CASSSQGLGSYNEQFF. As DNA, the CDR3 is TGTGCCAGCAGCTCCCAGGGGTTGGGATCCTACAATGAGCAGTTCTTC. V usage is TRBV7-2 and J usage is TRBJ2-1; weak D call: TRBD1 (6 bases). Germline V CDR1 and CDR2: SGHTA, FQGNSA. Trimming pared 4 bases from V and 1 base from J, leaving 14 bases between. The CDR3 runs 16 residues.

For this clone: An end of the junction does not agree with germline; a read error may underlie this. The chain joins TRBV18 to TRBJ2-1; perhaps TRBD1 as D (6 bases). The CDR3 has 11 residues. The germline V gene has CDR1 KGHSH and CDR2 LQKENI. The CDR3 DNA reads as TGTGCCAGCTTTCAGGGGCCCCCGTCGGTCTTC. Amino acid sequence: CASFQGPPSVF.

This clone was seen a handful of times. The V and J genes are TRBV5-1 and TRBJ2-7, with 7 bases matching TRBD2. The ends lost 0 bases at V and 6 bases at J; junction bases unmatched: 6. The CDR3 is made up of 14 amino acids. Germline CDR1 is SGHRS and CDR2 is YFSETQ. CDR3: CASSLGGGSREQYF. CDR3 nucleotides: TGCGCCAGCAGCTTGGGGGGCGGGAGTCGCGAGCAGTACTTC. Supplemented by reference TRBV5-1 and TRBJ2-7, the full variable domain reads KAGVTQTPRYLIKTRGQQVTLSCSPISGHRSVSWYQQTPGQGLQFLFEYFSETQRNKGNFPGRFSGRQFSNSRSEMNVSTLELGDSALYLCASSLGGGSREQYFGPGTRLTVT.

This clone was observed a few times. The rearrangement links TRBV6-1 to TRBJ2-7, with D uncertain. Germline values: CDR1 MNHNS, CDR2 SASEGT. The length of the CDR3 is 13 residues. The V and J ends lost 4 bases and 4 bases respectively, with 11 bases between them. The CDR3 DNA follows: TGTGCCAGCAGTGGGGCATCACTTTACGAGCAGTACTTC. Translation: CASSGASLYEQYF.

V and J are TRBV5-1 and TRBJ2-5; 7 bases are a match to TRBD1. The germline CDR1 and CDR2 sequences are SGHRS and YFSETQ. This CDR3 is 16 amino acids long. Trimming cost V 5 bases and J 4 bases; bases outside gene matches: 14. In DNA form, the CDR3 reads TGCGCCAGCAGACAATGGCCAGGGGGTATGGGAGAGACCCAGTACTTC. This codes for CASRQWPGGMGETQYF.

This clone has only one observation. This chain joins TRBV6-5 and TRBJ2-1; TRBD1 is a possible D gene (6 bases). CDR1 and CDR2 from the germline V gene are MNHEY and SVGAGI. V shed 4 bases and J shed 1 base, with 14 bases lying between them. The CDR3 is 16 residues long. The CDR3 DNA reads as TGTGCCAGCAGTTTGGACAGTCCTCCATCCTACAATGAGCAGTTCTTC. It is translated as CASSLDSPPSYNEQFF.

This clone was recorded a few times. V is TRBV27 and J is TRBJ2-1; D is unclear. V was pared by 8 bases and J by 8 bases, with 10 bases between. This CDR3 contains 11 residues. CDR1 and CDR2 (germline): MNHEY, SMNVEV (reference sequence). The CDR3 reads CASGKQYEQFF. DNA for the CDR3: TGTGCCAGCGGCAAGCAGTATGAGCAGTTCTTC.

This clone appeared a single time. CDR3 sequence: CASSFTATYEQYF. CDR3 nucleotide sequence: TGTGCCAGCAGCTTTACGGCCACCTACGAGCAGTACTTC. The genes are TRBV11-2 and TRBJ2-7, with D unresolved. V was shortened by 3 bases and J by 2 bases, with 8 bases between the two germline ends. In germline, CDR1 is SGHAT, CDR2 FQNNGV. The CDR3 covers 13 residues.

This chain joins TRBV18 and TRBJ1-5; TRBD1 might be the D (6 bases). This CDR3 contains 15 residues. V was clipped by 2 bases and J by 3 bases, with 11 bases between them. Germline V gene data show CDR1 as KGHSH and CDR2 as LQKENI. The CDR3 DNA reads TGTGCCAGCTCACCATTCGGACAGATCAATCAGCCCCAGCATTTT. It translates to CASSPFGQINQPQHF.

Only a few counts were recorded for this clone. The chain carries TRBV7-9 and TRBJ2-7; D tentatively fits TRBD1 or TRBD2 (6 bases each). The CDR3 sequence is 12 residues long. V dropped 0 bases and J dropped 12 bases, with 12 bases sitting between them. In germline, CDR1 is SEHNR, CDR2 FQNEAQ (reference sequence). The CDR3 DNA follows: TGTGCCAGCAGCTTAGCGGAGGGGGAGGTGTACTTC. It is translated as CASSLAEGEVYF.

This clone was seen just once. V is TRBV6-5 and J is TRBJ2-7; the match to TRBD1 covers 8 bases. The CDR3 is 14 amino acids. V dropped 6 bases and J dropped 3; count of bases not matched to a gene: 7. From germline, CDR1 is MNHEY and CDR2 SVGAGI. The CDR3 region is CASRRTGIGYEQYF. The CDR3 nucleotides are TGTGCCAGCAGAAGGACAGGGATCGGCTACGAGCAGTACTTC.

In DNA, the CDR3 is TGTGCCAGCAGGGAGCCGGGGACAGGGATCAGTGGCTACACCTTC. Protein sequence: CASREPGTGISGYTF. The J gene is TRBJ1-2, the V gene TRBV5-8; 9 bases are a match to TRBD1. V gave up 5 bases and J gave up 7 bases; unmatched junction bases: 12. CDR1 SGHTS and CDR2 YDEGEE come from the germline V gene. The CDR3 totals 15 residues.

The chain uses TRBV6-1 and TRBJ1-2; D call uncertain. Germline V gives CDR1 MNHNS, CDR2 SASEGT. V dropped 5 bases and J dropped 5 bases, with 15 bases sitting between them. The CDR3 contains 14 residues. In DNA form, the CDR3 reads TGTGCCAGCAGTTCCCCAGACCATGGGTATGGCTACACCTTC. It translates to CASSSPDHGYGYTF.

This clone was counted a single time. This chain links TRBV9 with TRBJ2-1; TRBD2 matches 8 bases. This CDR3 region has 18 residues. V was clipped by 3 bases and J by 0 bases; unmatched bases: 11. CDR1 is SGDLS, CDR2 YYNGEE, per germline. CDR3 region: CASSAHGLAGSSYNEQFF. CDR3 DNA sequence: TGTGCCAGCAGCGCGCACGGGCTAGCGGGCAGCTCCTACAATGAGCAGTTCTTC.

This clone turned up a few times. V usage is TRBV15 and J usage is TRBJ1-1; D gene unclear. Germline V gene lookup returns CDR1 LNHNV and CDR2 YYDKDF (reference sequence). This CDR3 comprises 16 residues. The V and J ends lost 1 base and 0 bases respectively, with 12 bases between them. The CDR3 DNA reads as TGTGCCACCAGCAGAGGTGAGGGCACCCTGAACACTGAAGCTTTCTTT. Its protein product is CATSRGEGTLNTEAFF. Filled out from reference TRBV15 and TRBJ1-1, the complete variable domain reads DAMVIQNPRYQVTQFGKPVTLSCSQTLNHNVMYWYQQKSSQAPKLLFHYYDKDFNNEADTPDNFQSRRPNTSFCFLDIRSPGLGDTAMYLCATSRGEGTLNTEAFFGQGTRLTVV.

This clone was observed a single time. The junction shows a germline mismatch at one end, possibly a read error. The chain uses TRBV2 and TRBJ2-1, with D unclear. The CDR3 has 11 residues. Germline values: CDR1 SNHLY, CDR2 FYNNEI. DNA of the CDR3: TGTGCCAGCGGGGTCTACAATGAGCGGTTCTTC. This sequence encodes CASGVYNERFF.

The chain employs TRBV6-1 and TRBJ2-5; perhaps TRBD1 as D (7 bases). The CDR3 contains 12 residues. Germline-derived CDR1 and CDR2 are MNHNS and SASEGT. Trimming took 4 bases from V and 5 from J, leaving 8 bases between them. CDR3 in amino acids: CASSAGGETQYF. CDR3 in DNA: TGTGCCAGCAGTGCAGGGGGGGAGACCCAGTACTTC.

The chain recombines TRBV2 with TRBJ2-1, with TRBD2 identical over 13 bases. V dropped 8 bases and J dropped 8; count of bases not matched to a gene: 9. CDR3 length: 15 residues. Germline CDR1 reads SNHLY; CDR2 reads FYNNEI. CDR3 bases: TGTGCCAGCTCATTGAGGACTAGCGGGGGCTATGAGCAGTTCTTC. Translating it yields CASSLRTSGGYEQFF.

This clone showed up just a few times. The chain is built from TRBV5-4 and TRBJ2-3; 9 positions match TRBD2. Germline V gene lookup returns CDR1 SGHNT and CDR2 YYREEE (reference sequence). V lost 3 bases, J lost 7 bases, and 9 bases stayed unmatched. CDR3 length: 15 residues. CDR3 nucleotide sequence: TGTGCCAGCAGCTCCCCGCGCGGGGGGGCGCATACGCAGTATTTT. Its protein is CASSSPRGGAHTQYF. The full variable domain, its missing parts supplied by reference TRBV5-4 and TRBJ2-3, is ETGVTQSPTHLIKTRGQQVTLRCSSQSGHNTVSWYQQALGQGPQFIFQYYREEENGRGNFPPRFSGLQFPNYSSELNVNALELDDSALYLCASSSPRGGAHTQYFGPGTRLTVL.

This chain links TRBV5-4 with TRBJ1-1; D call uncertain. Per germline, CDR1 SGHNT and CDR2 YYREEE (reference sequence). Deletions cut 9 bases from V and 12 bases from J, with 15 bases between. The CDR3 contains 10 residues. The CDR3 DNA reads TGTGCCAAAAAGACGGGAGCAACTTTCTTT. Its translation is CAKKTGATFF.

This rearrangement joins TRBV5-1 to TRBJ1-1, with 9 bases matching TRBD1. CDR1 is SGHRS and CDR2 is YFSETQ in the germline V gene. CDR3 size: 15 residues. The V and J ends lost 4 bases and 11 bases, in that order; junction bases with no gene match: 15. CDR3 DNA: TGCGCCAGCAGCGCGGCCGCCGGGACAGGGTTCCGGGCTTTCTTT. Its translation: CASSAAAGTGFRAFF.

The genes are TRBV7-8 and TRBJ2-7, with TRBD1 as a possible D gene (6 bases). V shed 1 base and J shed 0 bases, with 10 bases lying between them. The CDR3 length is 15 residues. Germline V gene data show CDR1 as SGHVS and CDR2 as FQNEAQ. The chain's CDR3 is CASSLVRDISYEQYF. The CDR3 DNA reads as TGTGCCAGCAGCTTAGTTCGGGACATCTCCTACGAGCAGTACTTC.

The chain combines TRBV25-1 with TRBJ2-3, with D tentatively TRBD2 (5 bases). Germline loops: CDR1 MGHDK, CDR2 SYGVNS. V was pared by 1 base and J by 3 bases, with 17 bases between. This CDR3 is built from 17 residues. CDR3: CASSESRRAGRTDTQYF. The CDR3 DNA reads as TGTGCCAGCAGTGAATCAAGAAGGGCGGGCAGGACAGATACGCAGTATTTT.